These T cell receptor beta chains were read from a single sample in a study of T-cell memory formation after mild COVID-19. Using its own MiXCR run on the 5' RACE reads, TCRdb lists one record per CDR3 protein. The sample lists around 410,000 distinct CDR3 sequences; under 25% were seen once. The specimen was PBMCs or a T cell subset sorted from them (not recorded which). The receptors here all came from an adult woman who had mild COVID-19 (a few samples of this study predate the infection). Cell type and time point are not known. The CDR3 runs from the conserved cysteine through the conserved F or W. The D gene is left open where the match is weak. Where a row states a size, it is once, few, many or the class of an expanded clone; other rows omit it.

TRBV6-5	TRBJ1-2	TRBD1	once	CASTGTGSYGYTF	TGTGCCAGCACCGGGACAGGGAGCTATGGCTACACCTTC
TRBV25-1	TRBJ2-3	-	-	CASSEVEGTDTQYF	TGTGCCAGCAGTGAGGTGGAGGGCACAGATACGCAGTATTTT
TRBV10-3	TRBJ1-1	-	-	CAISTRWNTEAFF	TGTGCCATCAGTACCAGGTGGAACACTGAAGCTTTCTTT
TRBV7-2	TRBJ1-1	-	-	CASISGAFF	TGTGCCAGCATCTCGGGAGCTTTCTTT
TRBV9	TRBJ2-7	TRBD2	-	CASSHPGAGDKQYF	TGTGCCAGCAGCCACCCTGGCGCGGGAGATAAGCAGTACTTC
TRBV7-2	TRBJ2-2	-	few	CASSLARKLFF	TGTGCCAGCAGCTTAGCGCGAAAGCTGTTTTTT
TRBV7-9	TRBJ1-2	-	few	CASSSLARYGYTF	TGTGCCAGCAGCTCCCTCGCCCGCTATGGCTACACCTTC
TRBV10-3	TRBJ1-1	-	-	CAISESRQEAFF	TGTGCCATCAGTGAGTCTCGCCAAGAGGCTTTCTTT
TRBV11-3	TRBJ2-5	TRBD2	-	CASSSGLAGAQETQYF	TGTGCCAGCAGCTCGGGACTAGCGGGGGCTCAAGAGACCCAGTACTTC
TRBV11-2	TRBJ1-1	TRBD1	-	CASSQDRAHPSMNTEAFF	TGTGCCAGCAGCCAGGACAGGGCCCATCCCTCTATGAACACTGAAGCTTTCTTT
TRBV20-1	TRBJ1-6	-	few	CSATQGLGNSPLHF	TGCAGTGCTACTCAGGGCCTAGGGAATTCACCCCTCCACTTT
TRBV7-2	TRBJ1-2	-	-	CASSLGVRDYGYTF	TGTGCCAGCAGCTTAGGGGTCAGGGACTATGGCTACACCTTC
TRBV24-1	TRBJ2-1	TRBD2	few	CATSALAGGPKNEQFF	TGTGCCACCAGTGCACTAGCGGGAGGGCCGAAGAATGAGCAGTTCTTC
TRBV9	TRBJ1-1	-	-	CASSVAMHTEAFF	TGTGCCAGCAGCGTAGCGATGCACACTGAAGCTTTCTTT
TRBV12-3/TRBV12-4	TRBJ1-1	-	few	CASRKGGPKAFF	TGTGCCAGCAGGAAGGGCGGACCGAAAGCTTTCTTT
TRBV4-1	TRBJ2-5	TRBD1	few	CASSRSGTGAFQETQYF	TGCGCCAGCAGCCGCTCCGGGACAGGGGCCTTCCAAGAGACCCAGTACTTC
TRBV14	TRBJ2-7	TRBD1	few	CASSPGQGPYYEQYF	TGTGCCAGCAGCCCTGGACAGGGGCCCTACTACGAGCAGTACTTC
TRBV6-5	TRBJ1-2	-	-	CASSPLRPTYYGYTF	TGTGCCAGCAGTCCGCTCAGACCTACTTATTATGGCTACACCTTC
TRBV5-1	TRBJ2-3	-	few	CASCRQFGTDTQYF	TGCGCCAGCTGTAGACAGTTCGGCACAGATACGCAGTATTTT
TRBV7-6	TRBJ2-3	-	-	CASSLARALLSSTDTQYF	TGTGCCAGCAGCTTAGCGAGGGCGCTGCTTTCAAGCACAGATACGCAGTATTTT
TRBV11-2	TRBJ2-4	-	-	CASSLDSLGNIQYF	TGTGCCAGCAGCTTAGATAGTCTCGGAAACATTCAGTACTTC
TRBV24-1	TRBJ1-2	TRBD1	few	CATSDRQGPRDYGYTF	TGTGCCACCAGTGACCGACAGGGTCCGAGGGACTATGGCTACACCTTC
TRBV19	TRBJ1-1	TRBD1	few	CASMVGTDTEAFF	TGTGCCAGTATGGTGGGGACAGACACTGAAGCTTTCTTT
TRBV7-3	TRBJ1-1	-	-	CASSPTGAPSEAFF	TGTGCCAGCAGCCCCACCGGGGCCCCCTCTGAAGCTTTCTTT
TRBV10-3	TRBJ2-7	-	few	CAISGGAYEQYF	TGTGCCATCAGTGGAGGTGCCTACGAGCAGTACTTC
TRBV20-1	TRBJ1-3	TRBD1	-	CSAPGQGGNTIYF	TGCAGTGCTCCCGGACAGGGAGGAAACACCATATATTTT
TRBV5-6	TRBJ1-1	-	many	CASSPGHRRDTEAFF	TGTGCCAGCAGCCCAGGCCACCGGAGGGACACTGAAGCTTTCTTT
TRBV20-1	TRBJ2-7	-	few	CSARDPGFYEQYF	TGCAGTGCTAGAGATCCCGGGTTTTACGAGCAGTACTTC
TRBV7-9	TRBJ2-6	-	-	CASTPGWANVLTF	TGTGCCAGCACCCCCGGCTGGGCCAACGTCCTGACTTTC
TRBV12-3/TRBV12-4	TRBJ1-2	-	-	CASRETANYGYTF	TGTGCCAGCAGAGAAACAGCTAACTATGGCTACACCTTC
TRBV29-1	TRBJ1-1	-	-	CSVEAGKGLWNTEAFF	TGCAGCGTTGAAGCGGGGAAAGGCCTATGGAACACTGAAGCTTTCTTT
TRBV5-1	TRBJ2-3	TRBD1	few	CASSSYDRGGSTDTQYF	TGCGCCAGCAGCTCCTATGACAGGGGCGGGAGCACAGATACGCAGTATTTT
TRBV6-5	TRBJ2-2	-	few	CASSYVAGLPGELFF	TGTGCCAGCAGTTACGTGGCAGGGTTACCCGGGGAGCTGTTTTTT
TRBV29-1	TRBJ1-2	-	-	CSVEDRLGGGYTF	TGCAGCGTTGAAGATCGATTGGGTGGAGGCTACACCTTC
TRBV2	TRBJ1-2	-	-	CASSAPPQGKGGYTF	TGTGCCAGCAGCGCGCCCCCGCAGGGGAAAGGGGGCTACACCTTC
TRBV25-1	TRBJ2-7	TRBD1	-	CASYSGTGGSEQYF	TGTGCCAGCTATTCCGGGACAGGGGGAAGTGAGCAGTACTTC
TRBV7-9	TRBJ1-4	-	-	CASSPLTRNNEKLFF	TGTGCCAGCAGCCCTTTGACGCGGAATAATGAAAAACTGTTTTTT